A single sample is the source of the 9 T cell receptor beta chains below, sequenced in a study of blood T cell repertoires in COVID-19. Profiled with immunoSEQ multiplex PCR; TCRdb holds only in-frame clones, not every one. The sample comprises about 300,000 clones, approximately 88% of which are singletons, and roughly 1.5% rests with the top ten. Sequencing input: peripheral blood. These receptors all stem from a human donor with COVID-19, enrolled during active disease. The donor label of this sample is uncertain.

The chain combines TRBV28 with TRBJ2-2; D may be TRBD1 (5 bases). CDR3 length: 16 amino acids. Germline V gene sequence: CDR1 MDHEN, CDR2 SYDVKM. V lost 6 bases and J 3 bases, leaving 17 bases between the germline ends. DNA for the CDR3: TGTGCCAGCAGCCGACCTGGACAAGTCGACACCGGGGAGCTGTTTTTT. Translated, it gives CASSRPGQVDTGELFF.

The CDR3 region is CASSFGGPLSYNEQFF. The DNA for the CDR3 is TGTGCCAGCAGCTTCGGTGGGCCCCTCTCCTACAATGAGCAGTTCTTC. The chain employs TRBV5-6 and TRBJ2-1; D call uncertain. The CDR3 totals 16 residues. The germline CDR1 and CDR2 sequences are SGHDT and YYEEEE. V was clipped by 2 bases and J by 0 bases, with 12 bases between them.

The chain employs TRBV27 and TRBJ1-2; 9 bases agree with TRBD1. Per the germline V gene, CDR1 is MNHEY and CDR2 is SMNVEV (reference sequence). The CDR3 sequence is 17 residues long. With V trimmed by 3 bases and J by 8 bases, 16 bases remained unmatched. The CDR3 loop reads CASSFGDRAAFWGGYTF. DNA for the CDR3: TGTGCCAGCAGTTTCGGGGACAGGGCCGCCTTTTGGGGGGGCTACACCTTC.

The chain recombines TRBV15 with TRBJ1-5; 8 positions agree with TRBD1. The CDR3 length is 15 residues. After removal of 4 bases from V and 6 bases from J, the junction contained 8 bases not matched to a gene. Germline assignment: CDR1 LNHNV and CDR2 YYDKDF (reference sequence). The CDR3 sequence: CATSTDRGRGQPQHF. CDR3 DNA sequence: TGTGCCACCAGCACTGACAGGGGACGGGGTCAGCCCCAGCATTTT.

This chain links TRBV18 with TRBJ2-7, with TRBD2 identical over 8 bases. V lost 3 bases and J lost 1; bases outside the gene matches: 5. Germline V gene sequence: CDR1 KGHSH, CDR2 LQKENI. This CDR3 has 15 residues. CDR3 bases: TGTGCCAGCTCACCTAATGCGGGAGGATCCTACGAGCAGTACTTC. Translated: CASSPNAGGSYEQYF. The whole variable domain, filled in from reference TRBV18 and TRBJ2-7, reads NAGVMQNPRHLVRRRGQEARLRCSPMKGHSHVYWYRQLPEEGLKFMVYLQKENIIDESGMPKERFSAEFPKEGPSILRIQQVVRGDSAAYFCASSPNAGGSYEQYFGPGTRLTVT.

This clone was seen more than once but under ten times. V is TRBV30 and J is TRBJ2-7; 9 bases match TRBD1. Germline V gene lookup returns CDR1 GTSNPN and CDR2 SVGIG (reference sequence). This CDR3 spans 18 amino acids. The J segment lost 2 bases and the V segment lost 3 bases, leaving 17 bases of the junction unmatched. The chain's CDR3 is CAWRGTGKQGRAPYEQYF. The CDR3 region has the DNA TGTGCCTGGAGGGGGACAGGGAAACAGGGGAGAGCGCCCTACGAGCAGTACTTC.

In DNA form, the CDR3 reads TGCGCCAGCAGTCACCGGGACAGGGGGCTTGAGTCGGGCAATGAGCAGTTCTTC. Its translation is CASSHRDRGLESGNEQFF. The J gene is TRBJ2-1, the V gene TRBV23-1; the match to TRBD1 covers 12 bases. TRBV23-1 is assigned to the ORF class and has an uncertain function. Trimming cost V 3 bases and J 6 bases; bases outside gene matches: 12. The CDR3 runs to 18 residues.

The V and J genes are TRBV28 and TRBJ2-2; possibly TRBD2 for D (6 bases). The CDR3 runs 14 residues. Germline CDR1 MDHEN, CDR2 SYDVKM. The V end lost 6 bases, the J end lost 2 bases, and 10 bases lay between the germline ends. CDR3 loop: CASRGAGNTGELFF. The CDR3 DNA reads TGTGCCAGCAGGGGAGCGGGTAACACCGGGGAGCTGTTTTTT.

CDR3: CATSSPSRFSYEQYF. CDR3 nucleotides: TGTGCCACCAGCTCCCCATCGCGTTTCTCCTACGAGCAGTACTTC. The gene calls are TRBV15 and TRBJ2-7; D is ambiguous. The CDR3 totals 15 residues. The germline V and J ends were trimmed by 5 bases and 0 bases, with 14 bases remaining between them. Germline loops: CDR1 LNHNV, CDR2 YYDKDF (reference sequence).